This T cell receptor (beta chain) was retrieved from a study of T cells after yellow fever vaccination. Study information: Preparation of fractions with low cell numbers was performed using SMART-Seq v4 Ultra Low Input. General study findings and limits: Post-booster samples contained most primary-vaccination clones (around 96% CD4, 70% to 90% CD8).

The 5'RACE template-switching step produced TCR cDNA and added a universal primer site and UMIs. TCRdb ran MiXCR on the 5' RACE reads and lists one entry per CDR3 protein. The sample has 230,000 or so distinct CDR3 sequences, approximately 6.7% seen once. The sample holds a few counts of this clonotype. Its antigen is unknown. The sequence was collected from a man aged 25-40 years who received the YFV17D yellow fever vaccine. The sequencing used CD4+ T cells sorted from PBMCs, collected on the day of the yellow fever booster vaccination.

Written as DNA, the CDR3 is TGTGCCAGCAGCTACACACCGTCCTCTGGGTTCTTC. Its translation is CASSYTPSSGFF. The chain joins TRBV7-2 to TRBJ2-1; no firm D call. Germline V gene data show CDR1 as SGHTA and CDR2 as FQGNSA. The CDR3 has 12 residues. The germline V and J ends were trimmed by 4 bases and 15 bases, with 16 bases remaining between them.